This T cell receptor (beta chain) was identified during a study of CD8+ T cells in alopecia areata. Overall study results and limits: Normal skin contains resident alphabeta T cells, and these are also sequenced in scalp samples. Clonality was higher in lesional than normal scalp, especially in alopecia totalis/universalis.

As concerns this clone: Its matching antigen is unknown.

J lost 3 bases, V lost 1 base, and 6 bases had no gene match. Germline values: CDR1 SGHDT, CDR2 YYEEEE. This CDR3 is built from 16 residues. Peripheral blood and lesional scalp punch biopsies came from alopecia areata patients. RNA was isolated and reverse transcribed to cDNA, the sequencing template. Profiled with immunoSEQ multiplex PCR; TCRdb holds only in-frame clones, not every one. This table holds roughly 75,000 clones, 60% found once. This TCR came from a human donor with alopecia areata. This chain links TRBV5-6 with TRBJ2-2; 7 nucleotides line up with TRBD1. Sample: CD8+ T cells sorted from blood, taken at week 0. The CDR3 loop is CASSLRLQGDTGELFF. The CDR3 coding sequence is TGTGCCAGCAGCTTGCGGTTGCAGGGGGACACCGGGGAGCTGTTTTTT.